A selection of T cell receptor beta chains follows, all from one sample in a study of vaccination and CD4 T cells after COVID-19. For these TCRs, the target antigens are not known. TCRdb processed the PCR reads anew with MiXCR; each CDR3 protein has one entry. The data hold approximately 22,000 distinct CDR3 sequences, with roughly 35% observed a single time. The source material was CD4+ T cells from blood, cultured in vitro, sampled about 7 months after SARS-CoV-2 vaccination. The source is a human donor who had recovered from COVID-19. CDR3s include the opening cysteine and the closing phenylalanine or tryptophan.

V gene: TRBV7-2; CDR3 protein: CASSLGQGIRSPLHF
V gene: TRBV20-1; CDR3 protein: CSARDTLTGERAFF
V gene: TRBV12-3/TRBV12-4; CDR3 protein: CASSLSTGHSNQPQHF
V gene: TRBV6-1; CDR3 protein: CASSSWEGNQPQHF
V gene: TRBV20-1; CDR3 protein: CSAQYANTEALF
V gene: TRBV28; CDR3 protein: CASSYRVGDTEAFF
V gene: TRBV6-1; CDR3 protein: CASSEVAGGQETQYF
V gene: TRBV20-1; CDR3 protein: CSASRWTGGRQETQYF
V gene: TRBV28; CDR3 protein: CASSTPATGANYGYTF
V gene: TRBV9; CDR3 protein: CASSVMDEQFF
V gene: TRBV15; CDR3 protein: CATSPPGGQGAETQYF
V gene: TRBV28; CDR3 protein: CASSRPRSAGLAKNIQYF
V gene: TRBV20-1; CDR3 protein: CSAPPGRLPNNEQFF
V gene: TRBV19; CDR3 protein: CASSPPGIIYGYTF
V gene: TRBV12-3/TRBV12-4; CDR3 protein: CASSFVQDNQPQHF
V gene: TRBV14; CDR3 protein: CASSQRRDYGYTF